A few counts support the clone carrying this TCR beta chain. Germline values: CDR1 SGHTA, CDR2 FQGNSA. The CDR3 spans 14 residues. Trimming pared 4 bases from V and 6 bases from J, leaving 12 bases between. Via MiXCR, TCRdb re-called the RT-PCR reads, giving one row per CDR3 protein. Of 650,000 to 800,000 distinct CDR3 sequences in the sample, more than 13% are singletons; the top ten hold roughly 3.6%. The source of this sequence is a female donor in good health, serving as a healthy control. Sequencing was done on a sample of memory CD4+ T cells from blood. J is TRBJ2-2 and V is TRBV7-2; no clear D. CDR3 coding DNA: TGTGCCAGCAGCTACGACCGTGGATCCGGGGAGCTGTTTTTT. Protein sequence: CASSYDRGSGELFF.